This passage covers 2 T cell receptor beta chains from one sample sequenced in a study of siplizumab effects on memory and regulatory T cells. No antigen has been identified for these receptors. Cells from the mixed lymphocyte reaction underwent coculture for 6 to 7 days at 37 degrees C. Clones were sequenced by immunoSEQ multiplex PCR, and TCRdb holds only the in-frame ones, with some missing. The data hold 20,000 or so clones, with around 40% observed a single time. Specimen: CFSE-low (dividing) CD4+ T cells sorted from an allogeneic mixed lymphocyte reaction. The receptors derive from a human donor in good health; the cells came from an allogeneic mixed lymphocyte reaction. Some clones in this sample may be carry-over from other donors' samples.

By frequency in the sample, this clone is medium-sized (0.01 to 0.1%). The chain links TRBV25-1 to TRBJ1-5; maybe TRBD1 (5 bases). Germline CDR1 reads MGHDK; CDR2 reads SYGVNS. The CDR3 spans 14 residues. V was trimmed by 4 bases and J by 7 bases, leaving 14 bases between them. CDR3 sequence reads: CASSVWDVFQPQHF. The CDR3 DNA reads as TGTGCCAGCAGTGTATGGGACGTTTTCCAGCCCCAGCATTTT.

The V gene is TRBV15, the J gene TRBJ1-4; D is undetermined. The CDR3 loop spans 15 amino acids. Trimming took 1 base from V and 8 from J, leaving 14 bases between them. Per germline, CDR1 LNHNV and CDR2 YYDKDF (reference sequence). CDR3 bases: TGTGCCACCAGCAGAGGCGTATTCAAGGGAGAAAAACTGTTTTTT. Its translation: CATSRGVFKGEKLFF.